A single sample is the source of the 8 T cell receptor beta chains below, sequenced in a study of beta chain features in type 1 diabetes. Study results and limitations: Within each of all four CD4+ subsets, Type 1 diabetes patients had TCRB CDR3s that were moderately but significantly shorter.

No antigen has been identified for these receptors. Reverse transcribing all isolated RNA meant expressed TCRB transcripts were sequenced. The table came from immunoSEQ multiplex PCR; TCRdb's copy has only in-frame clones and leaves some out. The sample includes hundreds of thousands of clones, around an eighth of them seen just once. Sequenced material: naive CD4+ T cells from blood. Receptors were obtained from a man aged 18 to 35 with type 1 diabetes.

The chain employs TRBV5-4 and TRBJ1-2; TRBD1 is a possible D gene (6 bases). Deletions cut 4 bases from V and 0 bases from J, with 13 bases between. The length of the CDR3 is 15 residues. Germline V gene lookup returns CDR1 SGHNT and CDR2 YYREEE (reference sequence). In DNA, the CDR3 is TGTGCCAGCAGCCTCACAGGGCTTACTAACTATGGCTACACCTTC. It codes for CASSLTGLTNYGYTF.

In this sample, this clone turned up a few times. This CDR3 is CASSLSVLAGRKAKNIQYF. The CDR3 bases are TGTGCCAGCAGCTTATCAGTACTAGCGGGGCGTAAAGCCAAAAACATTCAGTACTTC. The V gene is TRBV11-1, the J gene TRBJ2-4, with 10 bases fitting TRBD2. Unmatched junction bases numbered 10, after V lost 2 bases and J lost 0 bases. Germline assignment: CDR1 SGHAT and CDR2 FQDESV (reference sequence). The CDR3 runs to 19 residues.

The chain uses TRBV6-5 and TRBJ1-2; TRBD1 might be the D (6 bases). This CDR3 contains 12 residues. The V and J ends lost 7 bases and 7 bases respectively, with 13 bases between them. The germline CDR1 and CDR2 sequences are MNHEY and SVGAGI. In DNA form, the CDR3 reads TGTGCCAGCAATTCAGGGGAAAGTGGCTACACCTTC. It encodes CASNSGESGYTF.

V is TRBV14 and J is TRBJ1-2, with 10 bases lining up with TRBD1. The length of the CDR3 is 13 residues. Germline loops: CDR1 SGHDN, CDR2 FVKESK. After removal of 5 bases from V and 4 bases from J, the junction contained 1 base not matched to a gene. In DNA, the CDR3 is TGTGCCAGCAGCTGGGACAGGGGCTATGGCTACACCTTC. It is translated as CASSWDRGYGYTF.

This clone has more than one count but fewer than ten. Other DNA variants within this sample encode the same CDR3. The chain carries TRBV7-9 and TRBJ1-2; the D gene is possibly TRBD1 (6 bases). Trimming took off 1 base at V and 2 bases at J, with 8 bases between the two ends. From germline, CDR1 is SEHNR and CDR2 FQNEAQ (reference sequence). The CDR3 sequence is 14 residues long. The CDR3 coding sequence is TGTGCCAGCAGCTTAGTAACAGGGAACTATGGCTACACCTTC. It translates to CASSLVTGNYGYTF.

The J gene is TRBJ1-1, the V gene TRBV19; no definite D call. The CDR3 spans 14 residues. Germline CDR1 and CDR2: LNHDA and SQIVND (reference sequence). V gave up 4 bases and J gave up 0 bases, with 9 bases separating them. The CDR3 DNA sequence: TGTGCCAGTAGTACAGGACCGATGAACACTGAAGCTTTCTTT. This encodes CASSTGPMNTEAFF.

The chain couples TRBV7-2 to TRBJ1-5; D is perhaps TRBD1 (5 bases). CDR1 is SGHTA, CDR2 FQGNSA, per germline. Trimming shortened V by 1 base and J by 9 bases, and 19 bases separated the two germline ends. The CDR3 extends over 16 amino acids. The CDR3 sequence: CASSLGVGTGKVPQHF. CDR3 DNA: TGTGCCAGCAGCTTAGGGGTTGGGACCGGCAAAGTGCCCCAGCATTTT.

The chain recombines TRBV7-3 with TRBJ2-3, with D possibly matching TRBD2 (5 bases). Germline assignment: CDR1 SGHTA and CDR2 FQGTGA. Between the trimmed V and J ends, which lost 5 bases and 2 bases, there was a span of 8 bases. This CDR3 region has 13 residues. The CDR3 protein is CASSRGTTDTQYF. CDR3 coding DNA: TGTGCCAGCAGCCGGGGTACCACAGATACGCAGTATTTT. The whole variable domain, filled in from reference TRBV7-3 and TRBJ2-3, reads GAGVSQTPSNKVTEKGKYVELRCDPISGHTALYWYRQSLGQGPEFLIYFQGTGAADDSGLPNDRFFAVRPEGSVSTLKIQRTERGDSAVYLCASSRGTTDTQYFGPGTRLTVL.